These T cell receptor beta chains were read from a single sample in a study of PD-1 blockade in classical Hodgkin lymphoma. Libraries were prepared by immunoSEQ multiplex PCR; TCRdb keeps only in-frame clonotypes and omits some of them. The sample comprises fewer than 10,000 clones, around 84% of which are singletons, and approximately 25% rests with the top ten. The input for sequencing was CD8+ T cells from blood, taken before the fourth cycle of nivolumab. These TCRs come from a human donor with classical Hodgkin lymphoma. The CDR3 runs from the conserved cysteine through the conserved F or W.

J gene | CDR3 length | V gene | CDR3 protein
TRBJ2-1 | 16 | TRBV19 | CASSIAGAVAYNEQFF
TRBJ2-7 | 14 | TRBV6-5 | CASSYLGQGYEQYF
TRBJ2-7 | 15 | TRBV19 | CASSPGTGGIYEQYF
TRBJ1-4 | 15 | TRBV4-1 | CASSQGAQVDEKLFF
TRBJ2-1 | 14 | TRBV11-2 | CASSFGASVYEQFF
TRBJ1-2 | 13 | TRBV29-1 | CSALGPTNYGYTF
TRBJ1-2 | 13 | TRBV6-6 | CASSLQGYEGYTF
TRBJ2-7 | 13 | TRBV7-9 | CASSPSRPDEQYF
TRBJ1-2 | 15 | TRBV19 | CASSTRPIPNYGYTF
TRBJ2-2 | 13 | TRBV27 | CASSLWGTGELFF
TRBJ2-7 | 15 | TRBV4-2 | CASSPTGTATYEQYF
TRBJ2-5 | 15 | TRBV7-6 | CASSRLDRVEETQYF
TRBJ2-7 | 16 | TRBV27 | CASSLSTGTDAYEQYF
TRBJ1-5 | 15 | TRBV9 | CASSAGQGGNQPQHF
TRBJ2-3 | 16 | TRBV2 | CAHSPGLAGSTDTQYF
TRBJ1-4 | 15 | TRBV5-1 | CASSLEGQGSEKLFF
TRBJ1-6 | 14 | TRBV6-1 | CASSGYRVISPLHF
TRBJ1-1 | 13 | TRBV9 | CASNTGGYTEAFF
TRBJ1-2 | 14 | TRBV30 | CAWSKAGYGYGYTF
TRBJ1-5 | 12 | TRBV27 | CASSLTGQPQHF
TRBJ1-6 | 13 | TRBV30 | CAWSGQQNSPLHF
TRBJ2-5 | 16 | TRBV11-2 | CASSQIWDREGETQYF
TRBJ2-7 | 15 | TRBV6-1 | CASSEGRTYSYEQYF
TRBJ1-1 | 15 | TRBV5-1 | CASSLGKGVNTEAFF
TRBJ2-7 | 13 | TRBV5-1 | CASSPRSSYEQYF
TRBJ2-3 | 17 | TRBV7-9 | CASSLAGRGGPTDTQYF
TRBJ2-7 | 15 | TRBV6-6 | CASSYHGLVPYEQYF
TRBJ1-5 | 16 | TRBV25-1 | CASSQDTGTDTQPQHF
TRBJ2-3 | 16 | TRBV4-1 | CASSQEGTVNTDTQYF
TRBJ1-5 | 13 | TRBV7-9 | CASSLYTNQPQHF
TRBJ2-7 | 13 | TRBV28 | CASSLWGAYEQYF
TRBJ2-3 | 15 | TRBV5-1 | CASRSTGGGTDTQYF
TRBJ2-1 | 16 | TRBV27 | CASSPSQTGAYNEQFF
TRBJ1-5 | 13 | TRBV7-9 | CASSPDIDQPQHF
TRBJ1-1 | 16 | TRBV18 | CASSPQAGGMNTEAFF
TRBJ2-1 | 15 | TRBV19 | CASAPGLAGMNEQFF
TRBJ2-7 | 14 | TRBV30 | CAWRLAGGVYEQYF